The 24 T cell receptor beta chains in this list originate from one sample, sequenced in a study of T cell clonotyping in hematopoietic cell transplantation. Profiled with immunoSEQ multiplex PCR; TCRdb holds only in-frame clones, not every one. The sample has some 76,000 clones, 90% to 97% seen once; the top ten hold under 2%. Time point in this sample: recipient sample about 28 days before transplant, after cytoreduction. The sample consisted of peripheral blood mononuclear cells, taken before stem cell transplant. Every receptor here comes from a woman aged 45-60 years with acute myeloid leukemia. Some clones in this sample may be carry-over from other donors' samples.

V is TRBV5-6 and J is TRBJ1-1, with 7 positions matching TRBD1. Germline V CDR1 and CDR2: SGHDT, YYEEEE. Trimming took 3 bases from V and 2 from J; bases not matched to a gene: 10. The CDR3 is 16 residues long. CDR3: CASSSLGTALNTEAFF. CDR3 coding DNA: TGTGCCAGCAGCTCCTTAGGGACAGCATTAAACACTGAAGCTTTCTTT.

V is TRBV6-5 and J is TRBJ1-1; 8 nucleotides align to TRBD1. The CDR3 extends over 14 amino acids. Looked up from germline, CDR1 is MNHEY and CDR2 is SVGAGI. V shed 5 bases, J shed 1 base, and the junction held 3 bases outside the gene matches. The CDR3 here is CASSSDRGNTEAFF. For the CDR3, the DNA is TGTGCCAGCAGTAGTGACAGGGGGAACACTGAAGCTTTCTTT.

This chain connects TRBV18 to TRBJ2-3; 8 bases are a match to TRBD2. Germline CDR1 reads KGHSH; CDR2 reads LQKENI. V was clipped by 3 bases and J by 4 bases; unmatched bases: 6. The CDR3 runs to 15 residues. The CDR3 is CASSPKQGLADTQYF. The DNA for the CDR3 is TGTGCCAGCTCACCCAAACAGGGACTAGCAGATACGCAGTATTTT.

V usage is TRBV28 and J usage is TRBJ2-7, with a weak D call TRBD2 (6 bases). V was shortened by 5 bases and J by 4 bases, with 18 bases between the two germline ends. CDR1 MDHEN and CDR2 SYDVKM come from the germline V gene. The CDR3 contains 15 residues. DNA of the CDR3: TGTGCCAGCAGTCCTTGGGGGGACCAACCATACGAGCAGTACTTC. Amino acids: CASSPWGDQPYEQYF.

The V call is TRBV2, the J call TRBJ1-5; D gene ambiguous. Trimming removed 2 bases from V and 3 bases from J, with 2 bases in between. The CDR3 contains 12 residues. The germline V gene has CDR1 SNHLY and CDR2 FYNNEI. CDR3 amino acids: CASSEHNQPQHF. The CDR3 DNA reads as TGTGCCAGCAGTGAACACAATCAGCCCCAGCATTTT.

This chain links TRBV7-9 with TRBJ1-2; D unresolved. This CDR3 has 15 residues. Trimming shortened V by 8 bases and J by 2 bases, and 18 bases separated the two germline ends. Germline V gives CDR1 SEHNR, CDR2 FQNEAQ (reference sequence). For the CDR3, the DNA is TGTGCCAGCCGTAAGAGTGGGAGGGCGAACTATGGCTACACCTTC. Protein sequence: CASRKSGRANYGYTF.

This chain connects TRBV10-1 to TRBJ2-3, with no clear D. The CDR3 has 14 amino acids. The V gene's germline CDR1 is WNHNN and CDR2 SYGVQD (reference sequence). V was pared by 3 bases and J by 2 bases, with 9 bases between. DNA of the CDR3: TGCGCCAGCAGTGATGGCCGTTCCACAGATACGCAGTATTTT. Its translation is CASSDGRSTDTQYF.

CDR3 nucleotide sequence: TGTGCCAGTAGTATGGGAAGCGCCTACGAGCAGTACTTC. Encoded protein: CASSMGSAYEQYF. The V and J genes are TRBV19 and TRBJ2-7, with D unresolved. With 3 bases removed from V and 2 bases from J, the gap between germline ends came to 8 bases. CDR3 length equals 13 residues. Germline CDR1 is LNHDA and CDR2 is SQIVND (reference sequence).

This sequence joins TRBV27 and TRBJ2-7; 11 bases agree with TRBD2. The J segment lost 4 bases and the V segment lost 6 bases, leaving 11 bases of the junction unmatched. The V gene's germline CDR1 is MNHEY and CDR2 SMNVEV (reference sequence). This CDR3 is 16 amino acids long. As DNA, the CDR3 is TGTGCCAGCAGGAGAGGGCGACTAGCGGGGATGTACGAGCAGTACTTC. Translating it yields CASRRGRLAGMYEQYF.

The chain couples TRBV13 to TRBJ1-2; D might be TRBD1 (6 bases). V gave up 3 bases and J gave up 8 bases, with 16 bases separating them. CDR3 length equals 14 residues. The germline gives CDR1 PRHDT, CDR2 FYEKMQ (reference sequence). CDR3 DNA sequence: TGTGCCAGCAGCTTGAGGATGGGGGCAGCAGGCTACACCTTC. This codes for CASSLRMGAAGYTF. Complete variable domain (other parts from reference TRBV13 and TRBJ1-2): AAGVIQSPRHLIKEKRETATLKCYPIPRHDTVYWYQQGPGQDPQFLISFYEKMQSDKGSIPDRFSAQQFSDYHSELNMSSLELGDSALYFCASSLRMGAAGYTFGSGTRLTVV.

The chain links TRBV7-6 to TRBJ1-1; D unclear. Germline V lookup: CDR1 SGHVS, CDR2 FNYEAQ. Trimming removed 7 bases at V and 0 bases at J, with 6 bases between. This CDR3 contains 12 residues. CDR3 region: CASISVNTEAFF. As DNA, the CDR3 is TGTGCCAGCATCTCAGTGAACACTGAAGCTTTCTTT.

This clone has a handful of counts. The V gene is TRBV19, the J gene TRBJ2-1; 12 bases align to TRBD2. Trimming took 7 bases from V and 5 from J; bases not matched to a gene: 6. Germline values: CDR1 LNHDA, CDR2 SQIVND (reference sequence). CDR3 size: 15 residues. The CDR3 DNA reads TGTGCCAGTACCTCCGGGACTAGCGGGCACAATGAGCAGTTCTTC. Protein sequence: CASTSGTSGHNEQFF.

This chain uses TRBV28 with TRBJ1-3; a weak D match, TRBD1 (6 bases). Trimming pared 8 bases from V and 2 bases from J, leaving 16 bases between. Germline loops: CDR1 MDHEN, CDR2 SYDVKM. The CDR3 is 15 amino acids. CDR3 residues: CASETPGGPGNTIYF. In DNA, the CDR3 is TGTGCCAGCGAGACCCCGGGGGGGCCTGGAAACACCATATATTTT. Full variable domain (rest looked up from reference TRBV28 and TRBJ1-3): DVKVTQSSRYLVKRTGEKVFLECVQDMDHENMFWYRQDPGLGLRLIYFSYDVKMKEKGDIPEGYSVSREKKERFSLILESASTNQTSMYLCASETPGGPGNTIYFGEGSWLTVV.

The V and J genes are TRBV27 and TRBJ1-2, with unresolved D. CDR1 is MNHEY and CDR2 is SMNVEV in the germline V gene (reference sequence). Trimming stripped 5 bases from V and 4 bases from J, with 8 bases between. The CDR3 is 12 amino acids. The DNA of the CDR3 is TGTGCCAGCAGTGGGGTGGGCTATGGCTACACCTTC. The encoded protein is CASSGVGYGYTF.

In DNA, the CDR3 is TGTGCCAGCAGTTTATGGCAGGGGAGCACCGGGGAGCTGTTTTTT. This sequence encodes CASSLWQGSTGELFF. This chain links TRBV28 with TRBJ2-2; a weak D match, TRBD1 (6 bases). The germline V gene encodes CDR1 MDHEN and CDR2 SYDVKM. The CDR3 has 15 amino acids. Trimming left V 0 bases short and J 4 bases short, with 9 bases between.

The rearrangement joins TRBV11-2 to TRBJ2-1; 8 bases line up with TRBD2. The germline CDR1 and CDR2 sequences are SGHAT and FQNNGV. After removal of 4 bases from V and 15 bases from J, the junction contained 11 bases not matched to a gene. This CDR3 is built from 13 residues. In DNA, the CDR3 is TGTGCCAGCAGCTCTGAACCGGGACTAGGGTTGTTCTTC. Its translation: CASSSEPGLGLFF.

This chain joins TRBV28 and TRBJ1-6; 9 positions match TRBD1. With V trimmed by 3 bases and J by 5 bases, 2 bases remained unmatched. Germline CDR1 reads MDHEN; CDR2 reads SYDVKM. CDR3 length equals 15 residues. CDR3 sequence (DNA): TGTGCCAGCAGTTTGGGGGACAGGGATAATTCACCCCTCCACTTT. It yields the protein CASSLGDRDNSPLHF.

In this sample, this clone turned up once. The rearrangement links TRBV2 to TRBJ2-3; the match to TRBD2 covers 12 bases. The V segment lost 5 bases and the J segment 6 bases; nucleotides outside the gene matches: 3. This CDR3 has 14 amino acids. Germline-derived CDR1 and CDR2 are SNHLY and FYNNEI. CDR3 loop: CASSRLAGADTQYF. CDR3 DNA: TGTGCCAGCAGTAGACTAGCGGGGGCGGATACGCAGTATTTT. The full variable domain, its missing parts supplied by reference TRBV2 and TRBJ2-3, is EPEVTQTPSHQVTQMGQEVILRCVPISNHLYFYWYRQILGQKVEFLVSFYNNEISEKSEIFDDQFSVERPDGSNFTLKIRSTKLEDSAMYFCASSRLAGADTQYFGPGTRLTVL.

The CDR3 nucleotides read TGTGCCAGCTCACCACTAAGGGAGGGGAACACTGAAGCTTTCTTT. As protein: CASSPLREGNTEAFF. This chain connects TRBV18 to TRBJ1-1; D gene ambiguous. This CDR3 region has 15 residues. V lost 1 base and J lost 1, with 10 bases in between. CDR1 and CDR2 from the germline V gene are KGHSH and LQKENI.

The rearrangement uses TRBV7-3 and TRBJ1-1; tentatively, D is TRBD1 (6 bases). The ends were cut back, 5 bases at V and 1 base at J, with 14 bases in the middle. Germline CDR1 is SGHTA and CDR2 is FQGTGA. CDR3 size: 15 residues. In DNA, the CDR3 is TGTGCCAGCAGCCCGTCGGACAGCACGAACACTGAAGCTTTCTTT. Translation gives CASSPSDSTNTEAFF.

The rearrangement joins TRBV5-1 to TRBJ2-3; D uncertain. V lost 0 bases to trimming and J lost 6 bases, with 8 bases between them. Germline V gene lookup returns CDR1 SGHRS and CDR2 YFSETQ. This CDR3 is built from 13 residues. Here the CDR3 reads CASSLDLGDTQYF. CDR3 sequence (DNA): TGCGCCAGCAGCTTGGACCTGGGGGATACGCAGTATTTT.

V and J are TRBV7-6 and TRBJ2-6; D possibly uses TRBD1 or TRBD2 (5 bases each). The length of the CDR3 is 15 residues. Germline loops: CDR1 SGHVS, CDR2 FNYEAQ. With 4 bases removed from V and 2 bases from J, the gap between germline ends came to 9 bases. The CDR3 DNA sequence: TGTGCCAGCAGCTGGGGGTCCCCTGGGGCCAACGTCCTGACTTTC. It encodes CASSWGSPGANVLTF.

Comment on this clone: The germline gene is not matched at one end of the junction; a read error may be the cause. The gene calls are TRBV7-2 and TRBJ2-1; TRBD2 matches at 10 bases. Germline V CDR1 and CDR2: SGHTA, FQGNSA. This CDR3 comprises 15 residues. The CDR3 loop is CASTLTSGIYNEQFF. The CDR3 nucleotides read TGTGCCAGCACCTTAACTAGCGGGATCTACAATGAGCAGTTCTTC.

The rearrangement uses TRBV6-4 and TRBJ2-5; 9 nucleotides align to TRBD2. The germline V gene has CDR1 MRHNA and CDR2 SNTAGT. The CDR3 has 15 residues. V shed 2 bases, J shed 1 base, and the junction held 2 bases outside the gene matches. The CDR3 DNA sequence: TGTGCCAGCAGTGACCTGACTAGCGGCCAAGAGACCCAGTACTTC. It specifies CASSDLTSGQETQYF.